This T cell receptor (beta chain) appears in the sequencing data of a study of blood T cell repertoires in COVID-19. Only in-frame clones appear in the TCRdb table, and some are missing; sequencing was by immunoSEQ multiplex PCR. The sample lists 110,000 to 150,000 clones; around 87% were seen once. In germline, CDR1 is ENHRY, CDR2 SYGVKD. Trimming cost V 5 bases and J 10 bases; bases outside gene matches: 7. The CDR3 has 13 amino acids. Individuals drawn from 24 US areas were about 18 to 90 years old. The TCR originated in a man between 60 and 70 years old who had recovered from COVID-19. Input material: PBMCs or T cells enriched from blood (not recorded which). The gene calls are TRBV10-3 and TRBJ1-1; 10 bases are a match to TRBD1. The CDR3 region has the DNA TGTGCCATCAGTTCGGGACAGGGGAGGAGAGCTTTCTTT. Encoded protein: CAISSGQGRRAFF.